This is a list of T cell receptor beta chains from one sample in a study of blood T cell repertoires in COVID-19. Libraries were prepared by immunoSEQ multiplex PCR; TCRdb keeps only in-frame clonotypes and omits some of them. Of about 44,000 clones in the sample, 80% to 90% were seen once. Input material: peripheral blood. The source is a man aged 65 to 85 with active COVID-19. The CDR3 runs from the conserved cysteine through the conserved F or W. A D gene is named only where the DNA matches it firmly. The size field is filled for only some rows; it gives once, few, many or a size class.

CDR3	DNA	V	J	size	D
CAISVGQGLNTGELFF	TGTGCCATCAGTGTCGGACAGGGACTGAACACCGGGGAGCTGTTTTTT	TRBV10-3	TRBJ2-2	.	TRBD1
CASSLSQQNYGYTF	TGTGCCAGCAGCTTATCCCAACAGAACTATGGCTACACCTTC	TRBV7-2	TRBJ1-2	.	.
CASRPRAGSSYEQYF	TGTGCCAGCAGGCCACGGGCGGGAAGCTCCTACGAGCAGTACTTC	TRBV27	TRBJ2-7	.	.
CASGAQGAPGNTIYF	TGTGCTAGTGGTGCACAGGGGGCCCCTGGAAACACCATATATTTT	TRBV12-5	TRBJ1-3	.	TRBD1
CASSGAGALTGELFF	TGTGCCAGCAGCGGAGCGGGGGCCCTCACCGGGGAGCTGTTTTTT	TRBV9	TRBJ2-2	few	TRBD2
CASLQGQHTGELFF	TGTGCCAGCCTACAGGGCCAACACACCGGGGAGCTGTTTTTT	TRBV18	TRBJ2-2	few	.
CASSLGSGDEQYF	TGTGCCAGCAGCTTAGGGTCCGGGGACGAGCAGTACTTC	TRBV7-2	TRBJ2-7	.	.
CASSVQGIGYTF	TGTGCCAGCAGTGTCCAGGGGATAGGCTACACCTTC	TRBV28	TRBJ1-2	.	.
CASSQLVGTVNEQFF	TGCGCCAGCAGCCAATTAGTTGGGACAGTCAATGAGCAGTTCTTC	TRBV4-1	TRBJ2-1	.	TRBD1
CASSLVSSGTYEQYF	TGTGCCAGCAGCTTAGTGTCTAGCGGAACCTACGAGCAGTACTTC	TRBV11-2	TRBJ2-7	.	TRBD2
CASSPGQLAKNIQYF	TGCGCCAGCAGCCCCGGACAGTTAGCCAAAAACATTCAGTACTTC	TRBV5-1	TRBJ2-4	.	.
CASSSTSGGARETQYF	TGTGCCAGCAGCTCAACTAGCGGGGGGGCGAGGGAGACCCAGTACTTC	TRBV7-2	TRBJ2-5	.	TRBD2
CASSLFFVQARSGNTIYF	TGTGCCAGCAGTTTATTTTTTGTGCAGGCTCGCTCTGGAAACACCATATATTTT	TRBV28	TRBJ1-3	.	.
CASSQDWSHSEQYF	TGCGCCAGCAGCCAAGATTGGAGCCATTCCGAGCAGTACTTC	TRBV4-1	TRBJ2-7	few	.
CASRGTGNNEKLFF	TGTGCAAGTCGAGGGACAGGGAATAATGAAAAACTGTTTTTT	TRBV12-2	TRBJ1-4	.	.
CASKLGGDEQYF	TGTGCCAGCAAATTAGGGGGGGACGAGCAGTACTTC	TRBV2	TRBJ2-7	once	.
CASSRGAYTEAFF	TGTGCCAGCAGTCGGGGGGCTTACACTGAAGCTTTCTTT	TRBV27	TRBJ1-1	once	.
CASSRQVNTEAFF	TGTGCCAGCAGCCGCCAGGTGAACACTGAAGCTTTCTTT	TRBV6-5	TRBJ1-1	.	.
CASSLLGRDGYTF	TGTGCCAGCAGCTTACTGGGCAGGGATGGCTACACCTTC	TRBV7-2	TRBJ1-2	once	.
CASSDRTGGSNQPQHF	TGTGCCAGCAGTGACCGGACAGGGGGCAGCAATCAGCCCCAGCATTTT	TRBV6-1	TRBJ1-5	.	TRBD1
CASSQARQETQYF	TGTGCCAGCAGCCAAGCTAGGCAAGAGACCCAGTACTTC	TRBV3-1/TRBV3-2	TRBJ2-5	.	.
CASSIGEVLVNQPQHF	TGTGCCAGTAGTATAGGCGAAGTGTTGGTCAATCAGCCCCAGCATTTT	TRBV19	TRBJ1-5	.	.
CASRGEGAKGVKTNEKLFF	TGTGCCAGCAGGGGCGAAGGGGCCAAGGGGGTTAAGACTAATGAAAAACTGTTTTTT	TRBV7-9	TRBJ1-4	.	.
CASSQGGTSNQPQHF	TGCGCCAGCAGCCAGGGGGGGACCAGCAATCAGCCCCAGCATTTT	TRBV4-1	TRBJ1-5	.	.
CATSRSGGTEAFF	TGTGCCACCAGCCGCTCAGGGGGCACTGAAGCTTTCTTT	TRBV15	TRBJ1-1	.	TRBD1
CATRGQGHGELFF	TGTGCCACCAGGGGACAGGGGCACGGGGAGCTGTTTTTT	TRBV24-1	TRBJ2-2	.	TRBD1
CASTGIPATNEKLFF	TGTGCCAGTACCGGGATCCCTGCAACTAATGAAAAACTGTTTTTT	TRBV19	TRBJ1-4	.	.
CASSLSGYAGELFF	TGTGCCAGCAGCTTGTCGGGGTACGCCGGGGAGCTGTTTTTT	TRBV7-8	TRBJ2-2	.	.